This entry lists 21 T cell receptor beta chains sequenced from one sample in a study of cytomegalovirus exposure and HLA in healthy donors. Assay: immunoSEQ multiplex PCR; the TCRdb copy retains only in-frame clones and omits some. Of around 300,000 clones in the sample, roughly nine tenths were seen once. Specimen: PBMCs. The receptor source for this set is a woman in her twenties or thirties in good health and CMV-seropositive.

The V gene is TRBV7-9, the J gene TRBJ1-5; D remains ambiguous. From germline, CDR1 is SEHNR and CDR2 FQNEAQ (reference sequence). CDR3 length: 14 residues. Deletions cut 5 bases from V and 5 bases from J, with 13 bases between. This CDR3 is CASSLSEGHQPQHF. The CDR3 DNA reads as TGTGCCAGCAGCCTCTCGGAGGGTCATCAGCCCCAGCATTTT.

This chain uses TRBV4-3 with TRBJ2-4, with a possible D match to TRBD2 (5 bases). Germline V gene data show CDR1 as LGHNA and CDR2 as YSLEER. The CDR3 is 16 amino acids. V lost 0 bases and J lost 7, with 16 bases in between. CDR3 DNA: TGCGCCAGCAGCCAAGATGCTACTAGTGGGCGTAACATTCAGTACTTC. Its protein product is CASSQDATSGRNIQYF.

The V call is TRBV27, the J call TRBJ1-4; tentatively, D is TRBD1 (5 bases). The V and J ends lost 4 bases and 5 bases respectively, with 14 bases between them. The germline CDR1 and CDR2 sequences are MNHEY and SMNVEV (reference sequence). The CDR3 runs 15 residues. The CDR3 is CASSSLRDLNEKLFF. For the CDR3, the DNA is TGTGCCAGCAGTTCCCTCCGGGACTTAAATGAAAAACTGTTTTTT.

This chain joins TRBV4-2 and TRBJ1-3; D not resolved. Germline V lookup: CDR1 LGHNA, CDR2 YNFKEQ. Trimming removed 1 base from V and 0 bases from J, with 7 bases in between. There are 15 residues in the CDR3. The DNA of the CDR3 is TGTGCCAGCAGCCAAGCTTCAGTCTCTGGAAACACCATATATTTT. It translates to CASSQASVSGNTIYF.

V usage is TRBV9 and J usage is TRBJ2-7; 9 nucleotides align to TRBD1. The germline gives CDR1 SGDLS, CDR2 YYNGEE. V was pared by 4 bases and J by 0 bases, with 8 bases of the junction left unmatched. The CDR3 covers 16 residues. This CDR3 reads CASSPPKTGGSYEQYF. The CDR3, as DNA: TGTGCCAGCAGCCCTCCCAAGACAGGGGGCTCCTACGAGCAGTACTTC.

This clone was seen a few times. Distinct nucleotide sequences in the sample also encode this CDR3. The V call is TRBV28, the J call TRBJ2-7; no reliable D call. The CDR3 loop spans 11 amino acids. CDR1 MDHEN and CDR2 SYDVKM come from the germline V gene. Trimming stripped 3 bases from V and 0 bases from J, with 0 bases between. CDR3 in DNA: TGTGCCAGCAGTTTCTCCTACGAGCAGTACTTC. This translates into CASSFSYEQYF.

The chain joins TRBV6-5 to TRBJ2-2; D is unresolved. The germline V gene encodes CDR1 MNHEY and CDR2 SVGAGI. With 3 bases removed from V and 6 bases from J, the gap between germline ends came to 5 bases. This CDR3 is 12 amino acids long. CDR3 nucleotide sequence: TGTGCCAGCAGTTATAAAGCCGGGGAGCTGTTTTTT. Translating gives CASSYKAGELFF.

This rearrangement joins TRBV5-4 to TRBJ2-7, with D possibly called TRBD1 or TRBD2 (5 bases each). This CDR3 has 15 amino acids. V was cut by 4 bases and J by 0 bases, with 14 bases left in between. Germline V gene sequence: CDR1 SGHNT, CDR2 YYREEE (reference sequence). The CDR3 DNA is TGTGCCAGCAGCGGTGGGACCTTGAGCTCCTACGAGCAGTACTTC. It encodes CASSGGTLSSYEQYF.

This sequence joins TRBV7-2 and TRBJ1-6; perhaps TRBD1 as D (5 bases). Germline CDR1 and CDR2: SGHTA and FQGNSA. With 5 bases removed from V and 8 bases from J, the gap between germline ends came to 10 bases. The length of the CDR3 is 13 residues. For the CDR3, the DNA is TGTGCCAGCAGCCGTGACAGTTATTCACCCCTCCACTTT. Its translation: CASSRDSYSPLHF.

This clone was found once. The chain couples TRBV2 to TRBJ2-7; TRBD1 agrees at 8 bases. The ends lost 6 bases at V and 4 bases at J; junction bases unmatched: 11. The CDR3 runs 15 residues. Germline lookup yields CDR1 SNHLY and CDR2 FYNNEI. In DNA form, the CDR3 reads TGTGCCAGCAGCGGACAGGGCCTTCTCTTTTACGAGCAGTACTTC. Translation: CASSGQGLLFYEQYF.

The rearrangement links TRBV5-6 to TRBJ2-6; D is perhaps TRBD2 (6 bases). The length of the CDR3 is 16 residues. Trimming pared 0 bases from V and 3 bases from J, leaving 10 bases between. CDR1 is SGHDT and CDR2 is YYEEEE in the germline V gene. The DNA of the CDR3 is TGTGCCAGCAGCTTGGTATCGGGGGTTGGGGCCAACGTCCTGACTTTC. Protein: CASSLVSGVGANVLTF.

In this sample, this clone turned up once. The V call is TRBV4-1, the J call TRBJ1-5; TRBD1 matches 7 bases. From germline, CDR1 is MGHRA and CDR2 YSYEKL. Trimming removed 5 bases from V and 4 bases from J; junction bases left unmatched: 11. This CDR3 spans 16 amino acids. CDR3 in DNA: TGCGCCAGCAGCACTAGCACCGGGACAGTGAATCAGCCCCAGCATTTT. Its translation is CASSTSTGTVNQPQHF.

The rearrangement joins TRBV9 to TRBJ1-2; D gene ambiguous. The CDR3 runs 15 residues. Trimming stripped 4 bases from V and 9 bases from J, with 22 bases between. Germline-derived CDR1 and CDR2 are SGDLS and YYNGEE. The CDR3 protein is CASSLNPREDGSYTF. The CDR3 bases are TGTGCCAGCAGCCTTAACCCACGGGAGGACGGTAGCTACACCTTC.

CDR3 loop: CASSPQRGLGEQYF. The CDR3 DNA sequence: TGTGCCAGCAGTCCTCAGCGGGGGTTGGGGGAGCAGTACTTC. The gene calls are TRBV2 and TRBJ2-7, with 8 nucleotides matching TRBD2. With V trimmed by 5 bases and J by 7 bases, 10 bases remained unmatched. The CDR3 has 14 amino acids. In germline, CDR1 is SNHLY, CDR2 FYNNEI.

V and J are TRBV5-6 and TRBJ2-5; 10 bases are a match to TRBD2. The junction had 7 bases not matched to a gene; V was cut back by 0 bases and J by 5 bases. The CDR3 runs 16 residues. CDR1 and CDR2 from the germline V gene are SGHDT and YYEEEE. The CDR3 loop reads CASSLDRASGSETQYF. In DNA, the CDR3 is TGTGCCAGCAGCTTGGATCGGGCTAGCGGGAGCGAGACCCAGTACTTC.

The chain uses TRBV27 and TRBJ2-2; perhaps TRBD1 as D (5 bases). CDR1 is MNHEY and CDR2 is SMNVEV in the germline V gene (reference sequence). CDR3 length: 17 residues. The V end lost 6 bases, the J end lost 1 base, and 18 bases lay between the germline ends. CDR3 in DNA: TGTGCCAGCAGACGTAATCAGGGCCTTGTGAACACCGGGGAGCTGTTTTTT. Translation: CASRRNQGLVNTGELFF.

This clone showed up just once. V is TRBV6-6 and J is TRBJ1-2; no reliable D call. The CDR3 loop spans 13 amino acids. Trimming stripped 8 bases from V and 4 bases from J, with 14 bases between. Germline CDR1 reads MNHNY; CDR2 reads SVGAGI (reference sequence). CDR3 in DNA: TGTGCCAGCGAGGGTGAGGTCGGCTATGGCTACACCTTC. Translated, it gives CASEGEVGYGYTF.

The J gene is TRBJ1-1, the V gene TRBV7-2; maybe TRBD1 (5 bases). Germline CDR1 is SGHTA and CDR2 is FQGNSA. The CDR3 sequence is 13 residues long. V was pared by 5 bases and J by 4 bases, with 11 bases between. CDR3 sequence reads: CASSLGEGTEAFF. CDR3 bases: TGTGCCAGCAGCCTAGGGGAGGGCACTGAAGCTTTCTTT.

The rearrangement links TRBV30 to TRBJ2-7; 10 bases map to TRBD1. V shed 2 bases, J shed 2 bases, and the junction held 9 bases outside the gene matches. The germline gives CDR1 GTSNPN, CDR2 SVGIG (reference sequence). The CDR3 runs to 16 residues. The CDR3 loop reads CAWSSKTGGKAYEQYF. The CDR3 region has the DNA TGTGCCTGGAGTTCGAAGACAGGGGGCAAAGCCTACGAGCAGTACTTC.

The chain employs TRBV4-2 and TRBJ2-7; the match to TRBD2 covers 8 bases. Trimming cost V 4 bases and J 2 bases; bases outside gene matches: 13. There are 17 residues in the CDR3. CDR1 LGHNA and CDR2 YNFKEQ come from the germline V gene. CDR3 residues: CASSPSELAEGAYEQYF. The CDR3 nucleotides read TGTGCCAGCAGCCCCTCGGAACTAGCGGAGGGAGCCTACGAGCAGTACTTC.

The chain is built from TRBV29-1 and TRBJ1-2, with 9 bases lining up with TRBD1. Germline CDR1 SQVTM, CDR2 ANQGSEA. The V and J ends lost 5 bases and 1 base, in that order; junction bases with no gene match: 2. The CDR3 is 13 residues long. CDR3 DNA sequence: TGCAGCGTTTTGGACAGGGGTAACTATGGCTACACCTTC. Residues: CSVLDRGNYGYTF.